This record covers a single TCR beta chain. The antigen is unknown. One entry per CDR3 protein results from TCRdb running MiXCR on the 5' RACE reads. The sample holds 500,000 to 650,000 distinct CDR3 sequences, approximately 21% seen once. The length of the CDR3 is 13 residues. Germline CDR1 reads SEHNR; CDR2 reads FQNEAQ (reference sequence). V shed 4 bases and J shed 3 bases, with 10 bases lying between them. The sample is drawn from a study of T-cell memory formation after mild COVID-19. The study's findings and limits: Several responding clones turned up in pre-infection memory, indicating that cross-reactive memory may have taken part.

Sequenced material: PBMCs or a T cell subset sorted from them (not recorded which). This TCR was recovered from an adult woman who had mild COVID-19 (a few samples of this study predate the infection). Cell type and time point are not known. The genes are TRBV7-9 and TRBJ2-7; D remains unclear. This CDR3 is CASSSVLDYEQYF. The CDR3 DNA sequence: TGTGCCAGCAGCTCAGTCCTCGACTACGAGCAGTACTTC.